The 9 T cell receptor beta chains reported below all come from one sample, sequenced in a study of cytomegalovirus exposure and HLA in healthy donors. Both 60 Vbeta primers and 13 Jbeta primers went into the PCR. Method: immunoSEQ multiplex PCR; TCRdb's copy keeps in-frame clones and lacks some. Seen here are roughly 100,000 clones, roughly 80% observed once, and the top ten hold 8.6%. Sequenced: PBMCs. These receptor sequences come from a woman aged 40-49 years in good health and CMV-seropositive.

This clone was counted a few times. The chain links TRBV7-6 to TRBJ1-3; D gene ambiguous. V lost 5 bases and J lost 4, with 15 bases in between. CDR1 is SGHVS and CDR2 is FNYEAQ in the germline V gene. CDR3 length equals 15 residues. In DNA, the CDR3 is TGTGCCAGCAGCACGGGGAGGGTATTGGGAAACACCATATATTTT. Protein sequence: CASSTGRVLGNTIYF. The full variable domain, with the rest looked up from reference TRBV7-6 and TRBJ1-3, is GAGVSQSPRYKVTKRGQDVALRCDPISGHVSLYWYRQALGQGPEFLTYFNYEAQQDKSGLPNDRFSAERPEGSISTLTIQRTEQRDSAMYRCASSTGRVLGNTIYFGEGSWLTVV.

V usage is TRBV7-2 and J usage is TRBJ1-4, with 7 bases identical to TRBD1. Trimming removed 1 base from V and 3 bases from J; junction bases left unmatched: 5. The CDR3 totals 16 residues. Looked up from germline, CDR1 is SGHTA and CDR2 is FQGNSA. The CDR3 DNA reads TGTGCCAGCAGCTTAGGACAGGGAGGAGCTAATGAAAAACTGTTTTTT. The encoded protein is CASSLGQGGANEKLFF.

The rearrangement uses TRBV27 and TRBJ2-1; the match to TRBD2 covers 14 bases. From germline, CDR1 is MNHEY and CDR2 SMNVEV (reference sequence). This CDR3 region has 15 residues. The V and J ends lost 4 bases and 11 bases, in that order; junction bases with no gene match: 7. The CDR3 DNA sequence: TGTGCCAGCAGTTCGAGACTAGCGGGAGGGCGTAAGCAGTTCTTC. This sequence encodes CASSSRLAGGRKQFF.

The chain carries TRBV1 and TRBJ1-3. TRBV1 is given as a pseudogene. CDR3 length: 20 amino acids. The CDR3 protein is CTSSQPMTVLFGARGNTIYF. DNA of the CDR3: TGCACCAGCAGCCAACCAATGACGGTCCTCTTCGGTGCGAGGGGAAACACCATATATTTT.

In its sample, this clone was seen once. The J gene is TRBJ2-7, the V gene TRBV5-1, with D possibly matching TRBD2 (6 bases). The germline V gene has CDR1 SGHRS and CDR2 YFSETQ. The CDR3 spans 13 residues. The ends were cut back, 0 bases at V and 7 bases at J, with 11 bases in the middle. The CDR3 here is CASSLGSGSEQYF. The CDR3, as DNA: TGCGCCAGCAGCTTGGGGTCCGGGAGTGAGCAGTACTTC.

The V gene is TRBV28, the J gene TRBJ1-2, with 7 bases that match TRBD1. The CDR3 loop spans 15 amino acids. The J segment lost 2 bases and the V segment lost 3 bases, leaving 6 bases of the junction unmatched. Germline loops: CDR1 MDHEN, CDR2 SYDVKM. The CDR3 sequence is CASSLGTGANYGYTF. For the CDR3, the DNA is TGTGCCAGCAGTTTGGGTACAGGGGCCAACTATGGCTACACCTTC.

The gene calls are TRBV5-1 and TRBJ2-7; D possibly corresponds to TRBD2 (6 bases). Germline CDR1 is SGHRS and CDR2 is YFSETQ. The CDR3 is 13 residues long. Trimming shortened V by 2 bases and J by 4 bases, and 10 bases separated the two germline ends. The CDR3 here is CASSFSGAYEQYF. The CDR3 region has the DNA TGCGCCAGCAGCTTTTCGGGAGCGTACGAGCAGTACTTC.

The chain employs TRBV18 and TRBJ2-3; 7 bases line up with TRBD1. J gave up 1 base and V 5 bases, and 9 bases lay outside the gene matches. CDR1 KGHSH and CDR2 LQKENI come from the germline V gene. The CDR3 loop spans 16 amino acids. CDR3 sequence: CASSGDGTDGTDTQYF. CDR3 nucleotide sequence: TGTGCCAGCTCAGGGGACGGGACAGACGGCACAGATACGCAGTATTTT.

This clone was picked up a small number of times. Mismatch with germline at one junction end may stem from a read error. V is TRBV7-9 and J is TRBJ2-7; D may be TRBD2 (5 bases). The CDR3 spans 12 residues. Germline CDR1 is SEHNR and CDR2 is FQNEAQ (reference sequence). The DNA for the CDR3 is TGTTCCAGCAGCGGTAGCAGCTACGAGCAGTACTTC. This translates into CSSSGSSYEQYF.